This TCR beta chain was identified during a study of T cell responses to AZD1222 COVID-19 vaccine. This clone was detected a few times. Sequencing used immunoSEQ multiplex PCR; TCRdb keeps in-frame clones, though not all of them. The sample consists of roughly 130,000 clones, roughly nine tenths of them appearing once. V shed 0 bases and J shed 4 bases, with 13 bases lying between them. The CDR3 is made up of 15 amino acids. Germline CDR1 is SGHRS and CDR2 is YFSETQ. V gene TRBV5-1 combines with J gene TRBJ1-1; a possible D gene is TRBD1 (6 bases). This specimen consisted of peripheral blood, obtained 28 days after the second dose of the MenACWY control vaccine. The sequence was collected from an adult who received the MenACWY meningococcal vaccine as a control. CDR3 loop: CASSLVQGVSTEAFF. CDR3 DNA: TGCGCCAGCAGCTTGGTACAGGGAGTAAGCACTGAAGCTTTCTTT.